The 2 T cell receptor beta chains presented below share a single source sample, sequenced in a study of CD8 T cells in Susac syndrome. cDNA came from around 0.5 to 1 ug RNA primed by random hexamers. TCRdb re-called the immunoSEQ multiplex PCR reads through MiXCR, storing one row per CDR3 protein. This sample has about 430,000 distinct CDR3 sequences, with roughly 85% found just once. The sequenced sample consisted of CD8+ T cells from PBMCs. The receptors derive from a human donor with multiple sclerosis.

J is TRBJ1-1 and V is TRBV19; TRBD1 is a possible D gene (5 bases). Trimming removed 9 bases at V and 6 bases at J, with 11 bases between. This CDR3 is built from 11 residues. The germline V gene has CDR1 LNHDA and CDR2 SQIVND (reference sequence). The chain's CDR3 is CASAGTSEAFF. The CDR3 region has the DNA TGTGCCAGCGCAGGGACTTCTGAAGCTTTCTTT.

The table lists this clonotype with a count of one. The chain recombines TRBV6-1 with TRBJ1-5; no definite D call. Germline CDR1 MNHNS, CDR2 SASEGT. V was clipped by 2 bases and J by 3 bases, with 14 bases between them. CDR3 length: 16 amino acids. The CDR3 nucleotides are TGTGCCAGCAGTGAAAATAGGGCCGGCCACAATCAGCCCCAGCATTTT. Translated, it gives CASSENRAGHNQPQHF.